This record looks at one T cell receptor beta chain sequence and its context. This entry is derived from a study of PD-1 and CTLA-4 blockade in melanoma. Using immunoSEQ multiplex PCR, the repertoire was profiled, and TCRdb retains in-frame clones only, with some absent. The sample holds fewer than 14,000 clones, approximately 85% seen once. The TCR was taken from a human donor with melanoma. Sample: CD8+ T cells from peripheral blood, taken from a patient given anti-PD-1 treatment.

The chain's CDR3 is CASSVEGSSMGYTF. DNA of the CDR3: TGTGCCAGCAGCGTAGAGGGCAGCTCTATGGGCTACACCTTC. The chain carries TRBV9 and TRBJ1-2; D is unclear. The CDR3 covers 14 residues. Per the germline V gene, CDR1 is SGDLS and CDR2 is YYNGEE. With 0 bases removed from V and 8 bases from J, the gap between germline ends came to 14 bases.